These 23 T cell receptor beta chains came from one sample sequenced in a study of metastatic and nonmetastatic thyroid tumors. Prior to thyroid surgery, none of the patients had received any treatment. TCRdb re-called the PCR reads with MiXCR. This repertoire shows around 30,000 clones, less than 20% found once; its top ten account for roughly 8%. Sequences were obtained from blood. These receptors were obtained from a female donor with papillary thyroid cancer or a benign thyroid nodule (not recorded which). Some clones in this sample may be carry-over from other donors' samples.

With regard to this clone: One junction end does not reproduce the germline sequence, and a read error may be involved. V is TRBV19 and J is TRBJ2-1; possibly TRBD2 for D (7 bases). The CDR3 is made up of 15 amino acids. Germline values: CDR1 LNHDA, CDR2 SQIVND (reference sequence). The chain's CDR3 is CASSRGGLSYNEQFF. The CDR3 DNA sequence: TGTGCTAGTAGTAGGGGGGGGCTCTCCTACAATGAGCAGTTCTTC.

The chain carries TRBV24-1 and TRBJ1-3; D unclear. V lost 9 bases, J lost 4 bases, and 21 bases lay in between. CDR1 is KGHDR, CDR2 SFDVKD, per germline. This CDR3 region has 16 residues. Here the CDR3 DNA reads TGTGCCACCCCGCTGCGAGGAAGGGTGGTCGGAAACACCATATATTTT. It yields the protein CATPLRGRVVGNTIYF.

The chain links TRBV20-1 to TRBJ1-6; D is unclear. V was pared by 6 bases and J by 0 bases, with 21 bases between. The CDR3 length is 18 residues. Germline V lookup: CDR1 DFQATT, CDR2 SNEGSKA (reference sequence). The CDR3, as DNA: TGCAGTGCCCCCCTGGGGTTTTCTCTAAGCTCCTATAATTCACCCCTCCACTTT. Translating it yields CSAPLGFSLSSYNSPLHF.

This clone came up a few times. The V and J genes are TRBV12-3 or TRBV12-4 and TRBJ1-2; TRBD1 is a possible D gene (6 bases). The CDR3 is 18 amino acids. V was clipped by 5 bases and J by 0 bases, with 22 bases between them. The CDR3 region has the DNA TGTGCCAGCAGTCCAAGGTTCCGGACAGATTTAGCTAACTATGGCTACACCTTC. It specifies CASSPRFRTDLANYGYTF.

Relative to its sample, this clone is medium-sized. The gene calls are TRBV20-1 and TRBJ1-2; 11 positions match TRBD1. V lost 0 bases, J lost 5 bases, and 5 bases stayed unmatched. The length of the CDR3 is 15 residues. CDR1 is DFQATT and CDR2 is SNEGSKA in the germline V gene (reference sequence). The CDR3: CSARDGTGGQYGYTF. The CDR3 DNA sequence: TGCAGTGCTAGAGACGGGACAGGGGGACAATATGGCTACACCTTC.

The rearrangement uses TRBV6-1 and TRBJ2-2; weak D call: TRBD2 (6 bases). This CDR3 region has 15 residues. CDR1 and CDR2 from the germline V gene are MNHNS and SASEGT. Between the trimmed V and J ends, which lost 7 bases and 2 bases, there was a span of 14 bases. As DNA, the CDR3 is TGTGCCAGCAAGATGGGGGGTCAAAACACCGGGGAGCTGTTTTTT. It specifies CASKMGGQNTGELFF.

This clone was recorded at least ten times. The V gene is TRBV6-1, the J gene TRBJ2-5, with 7 bases fitting TRBD1. Germline V lookup: CDR1 MNHNS, CDR2 SASEGT. The V and J ends lost 5 bases and 4 bases, in that order; junction bases with no gene match: 16. The CDR3 consists of 17 residues. The CDR3 loop reads CASSHAPTGTWGETQYF. Here the CDR3 DNA reads TGTGCCAGCAGTCACGCGCCGACAGGGACCTGGGGAGAGACCCAGTACTTC.

With respect to this clone: This CDR3 is missing its conserved last phenylalanine or tryptophan, likely due to a read error. The DNA is left out, because the CDR3 cannot be placed on it with certainty; the CDR3 is given as TCRdb lists it. This chain's CDR3 is CASSLEGRREDTHNC. This chain links TRBV11-2 with TRBJ2-3; the table's D gene call, TRBD2, was not cross checked with the DNA. Germline V CDR1 and CDR2: SGHAT, FQNNGV. The CDR3 sequence runs 15 residues, both termini included.

This clone occurred many times. This may come from a read error, since a much larger clone is one base off. The chain is built from TRBV6-1 and TRBJ1-4; no clear D. V lost 6 bases to trimming and J lost 5 bases, with 7 bases between them. The CDR3 sequence is 12 residues long. Per the germline V gene, CDR1 is MNHNS and CDR2 is SASEGT. The CDR3 nucleotides are TGTGCCAGCAGAACAGTGAATGAAAAACTGTTTTTT. Its translation: CASRTVNEKLFF.

This clone was seen a handful of times. The chain joins TRBV19 to TRBJ1-6; D is ambiguous. V shed 3 bases and J shed 14 bases, with 17 bases lying between them. The CDR3 loop spans 14 amino acids. Germline-derived CDR1 and CDR2 are LNHDA and SQIVND (reference sequence). CDR3 nucleotide sequence: TGTGCCAGTAGTATTATTGACGGCGGCTTCACCCTCCACTTT. Its protein product is CASSIIDGGFTLHF. The full variable domain, completed using reference TRBV19 and TRBJ1-6, is DGGITQSPKYLFRKEGQNVTLSCEQNLNHDAMYWYRQDPGQGLRLIYYSQIVNDFQKGDIAEGYSVSREKKESFPLTVTSAQKNPTAFYLCASSIIDGGFTLHFGNGTRLTVT.

This clone was picked up many times. The J gene is TRBJ2-1, the V gene TRBV2; 8 nucleotides line up with TRBD2. Germline V gene lookup returns CDR1 SNHLY and CDR2 FYNNEI. This CDR3 is 15 amino acids long. Losses at the gene ends were 3 bases for V and 4 bases for J; bases not matched to a gene: 5. In DNA, the CDR3 is TGTGCCAGCAGTGACGCCAGCGGGGGTTACAATGAGCAGTTCTTC. This gives the protein CASSDASGGYNEQFF. The full variable domain, with the rest looked up from reference TRBV2 and TRBJ2-1, is EPEVTQTPSHQVTQMGQEVILRCVPISNHLYFYWYRQILGQKVEFLVSFYNNEISEKSEIFDDQFSVERPDGSNFTLKIRSTKLEDSAMYFCASSDASGGYNEQFFGPGTRLTVL.

This clone was counted ten times or more. The CDR3 nucleotides read TGTGCCACCAGTGATCCCGCCGGCAACTTCTACAATGAGCAGTTCTTC. Amino acid sequence: CATSDPAGNFYNEQFF. This chain links TRBV24-1 with TRBJ2-1; D unresolved. The length of the CDR3 is 16 residues. Trimming shortened V by 3 bases and J by 3 bases, and 14 bases separated the two germline ends. Germline V gene lookup returns CDR1 KGHDR and CDR2 SFDVKD.

This clone occurred a few times. The chain uses TRBV7-2 and TRBJ2-5; 12 bases match TRBD2. This CDR3 has 14 amino acids. Looked up from germline, CDR1 is SGHTA and CDR2 is FQGNSA. The V and J ends lost 6 bases and 5 bases, in that order; junction bases with no gene match: 4. In DNA form, the CDR3 reads TGTGCCAGCAGGCCGACTAGCGGGAGCGAGACCCAGTACTTC. Translating gives CASRPTSGSETQYF.

The table lists this clone with many counts. The chain employs TRBV12-3 or TRBV12-4 and TRBJ1-2; no clear D. The CDR3 covers 16 residues. Trimming left V 1 base short and J 3 bases short, with 15 bases between. CDR3 loop: CASSLVLAAADYGYTF. CDR3 DNA sequence: TGTGCCAGCAGTTTAGTATTGGCGGCGGCCGACTATGGCTACACCTTC.

As DNA, the CDR3 is TGTGCCAGCAGCCAGGGGGCAGGGAATGGCTACACCTTC. Translated: CASSQGAGNGYTF. The V gene is TRBV3-1, the J gene TRBJ1-2; perhaps TRBD1 as D (6 bases). There are 13 residues in the CDR3. The ends were cut back, 3 bases at V and 6 bases at J, with 11 bases in the middle. Germline CDR1 is LGHDT and CDR2 is YNNKEL (reference sequence).

The chain employs TRBV20-1 and TRBJ2-3, with unresolved D. V lost 2 bases and J lost 2, with 11 bases in between. The CDR3 contains 14 residues. Germline V lookup: CDR1 DFQATT, CDR2 SNEGSKA (reference sequence). CDR3 in DNA: TGCAGTGCTAGACGGGTAGCCCCCACAGATACGCAGTATTTT. It specifies CSARRVAPTDTQYF.

This clone was detected only a few times. V usage is TRBV28 and J usage is TRBJ1-2; 9 bases align to TRBD1. J gave up 4 bases and V 3 bases, and 12 bases lay outside the gene matches. The CDR3 is made up of 17 amino acids. CDR1 MDHEN and CDR2 SYDVKM come from the germline V gene. CDR3 nucleotide sequence: TGTGCCAGCAGTTTCCTAGGGGGGGACAGGGATAGCTATGGCTACACCTTC. It is translated as CASSFLGGDRDSYGYTF.

By sample share, this clone is medium-sized. J is TRBJ1-6 and V is TRBV3-1, with D possibly matching TRBD1 (5 bases). Per the germline V gene, CDR1 is LGHDT and CDR2 is YNNKEL (reference sequence). The CDR3 sequence is 14 residues long. V dropped 0 bases and J dropped 9 bases, with 9 bases sitting between them. CDR3 residues: CASSQDGASSPLHF. The CDR3 DNA follows: TGTGCCAGCAGCCAAGATGGGGCAAGTTCACCCCTCCACTTT.

The CDR3 sequence is CASSTTGGPYNEQFF. The CDR3 DNA reads as TGTGCCAGCAGCACAACGGGGGGACCCTACAATGAGCAGTTCTTC. J is TRBJ2-1 and V is TRBV7-3, with 7 bases matching TRBD2. The germline gives CDR1 SGHTA, CDR2 FQGTGA. With V trimmed by 5 bases and J by 2 bases, 6 bases remained unmatched. This CDR3 contains 15 residues.

The sample holds many counts of this clone. The chain is built from TRBV28 and TRBJ2-6; D gene uncertain. The length of the CDR3 is 17 residues. V shed 4 bases and J shed 4 bases, with 17 bases lying between them. Germline assignment: CDR1 MDHEN and CDR2 SYDVKM. The CDR3 reads CASSSGSRGVGANVLTF. The CDR3, as DNA: TGTGCCAGCAGTTCTGGCTCCCGCGGTGTGGGGGCCAACGTCCTGACTTTC.

Comments on this clone: The sample carries other DNA sequences with the same CDR3. The gene calls are TRBV12-3 or TRBV12-4 and TRBJ1-5; D remains unclear. This CDR3 has 13 amino acids. V was pared by 3 bases and J by 2 bases, with 5 bases between. CDR3 in DNA: TGTGCCAGCAGTTTCTCCGGCAATCAGCCCCAGCATTTT. Translating gives CASSFSGNQPQHF.

This clone came up many times. The chain is built from TRBV10-3 and TRBJ1-6; no clear D. Looked up from germline, CDR1 is ENHRY and CDR2 is SYGVKD. The CDR3 runs to 13 residues. V was shortened by 4 bases and J by 8 bases, with 9 bases between the two germline ends. CDR3 nucleotides: TGTGCCATCAGTGGCGCGTTGGATTCACCCCTCCACTTT. Encoded protein: CAISGALDSPLHF.

This clone counts as medium-sized. In the same sample, other DNA sequences code for this CDR3. This chain uses TRBV18 with TRBJ2-5; D not resolved. V lost 3 bases and J 5 bases, leaving 10 bases between the germline ends. The CDR3 is 13 amino acids. Germline lookup yields CDR1 KGHSH and CDR2 LQKENI. The CDR3 coding sequence is TGTGCCAGCTCACCCCCGTCTGAGGAGACCCAGTACTTC. Encoded protein: CASSPPSEETQYF. The full variable domain, rest sourced from reference TRBV18 and TRBJ2-5, is NAGVMQNPRHLVRRRGQEARLRCSPMKGHSHVYWYRQLPEEGLKFMVYLQKENIIDESGMPKERFSAEFPKEGPSILRIQQVVRGDSAAYFCASSPPSEETQYFGPGTRLLVL.